The 5 T cell receptor beta chains below all came from one sample that was sequenced in a study of control samples from healthy donors and cancer patients. TCRdb keeps only in-frame clones here, not all; method: immunoSEQ multiplex PCR. The sample has roughly 92,000 clones, less than 90% seen once. The sequenced sample was blood. Receptors were obtained from a woman aged 55-69 years in good health.

The rearrangement uses TRBV5-4 and TRBJ2-2; TRBD1 might be the D (5 bases). The CDR3 has 14 amino acids. Trimming shortened V by 3 bases and J by 7 bases, and 13 bases separated the two germline ends. Germline V gene data show CDR1 as SGHNT and CDR2 as YYREEE (reference sequence). CDR3 sequence (DNA): TGTGCCAGCAGCTACCGGCAGGGTGGCGGGGAGCTGTTTTTT. This translates into CASSYRQGGGELFF. Supplemented by reference TRBV5-4 and TRBJ2-2, the full variable domain reads ETGVTQSPTHLIKTRGQQVTLRCSSQSGHNTVSWYQQALGQGPQFIFQYYREEENGRGNFPPRFSGLQFPNYSSELNVNALELDDSALYLCASSYRQGGGELFFGEGSRLTVL.

This clone has only a few counts. The V and J genes are TRBV7-9 and TRBJ1-1; D is unresolved. The CDR3 loop spans 14 amino acids. Germline-derived CDR1 and CDR2 are SEHNR and FQNEAQ (reference sequence). Trimming pared 4 bases from V and 6 bases from J, leaving 15 bases between. This CDR3 reads CASSWVGREAEAFF. The CDR3 DNA reads as TGTGCCAGCAGCTGGGTGGGAAGAGAGGCTGAAGCTTTCTTT.

The chain carries TRBV5-4 and TRBJ2-5, with D perhaps TRBD1 or TRBD2 (6 bases each). V was clipped by 4 bases and J by 7 bases, with 20 bases between them. Per the germline V gene, CDR1 is SGHNT and CDR2 is YYREEE (reference sequence). The CDR3 has 15 amino acids. This chain's CDR3 is CASSAEGFTRGTQYF. DNA for the CDR3: TGTGCCAGCAGCGCGGAGGGGTTTACCAGGGGGACCCAGTACTTC.

This chain links TRBV6-2 or TRBV6-3 with TRBJ2-7; tentatively, D is TRBD1 (6 bases). Trimming left V 4 bases short and J 1 base short, with 17 bases between. The CDR3 sequence is 16 residues long. CDR1 is MNHEY and CDR2 is SVGEGT in the germline V gene. The CDR3 region is CASSSGTRGISYEQYF. DNA of the CDR3: TGTGCCAGCAGTTCGGGGACAAGGGGGATTTCCTACGAGCAGTACTTC.

A single count supports this clone. The rearrangement links TRBV6-1 to TRBJ1-5; TRBD1 might be the D (6 bases). Per germline, CDR1 MNHNS and CDR2 SASEGT. This CDR3 has 14 amino acids. V was pared by 3 bases and J by 4 bases, with 10 bases between. The CDR3 reads CASSERTANQPQHF. The CDR3 bases are TGTGCCAGCAGTGAGCGGACAGCTAATCAGCCCCAGCATTTT.